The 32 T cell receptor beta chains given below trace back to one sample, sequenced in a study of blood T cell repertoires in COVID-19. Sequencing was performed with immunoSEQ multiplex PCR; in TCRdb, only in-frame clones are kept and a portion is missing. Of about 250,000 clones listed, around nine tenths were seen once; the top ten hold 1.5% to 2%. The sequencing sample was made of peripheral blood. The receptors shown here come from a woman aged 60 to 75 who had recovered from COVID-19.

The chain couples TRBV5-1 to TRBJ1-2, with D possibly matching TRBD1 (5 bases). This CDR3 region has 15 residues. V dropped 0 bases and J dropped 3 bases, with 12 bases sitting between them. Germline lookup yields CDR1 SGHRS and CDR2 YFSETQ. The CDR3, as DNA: TGCGCCAGCAGCTTGGGTCCCAGGGAGGACTATGGCTACACCTTC. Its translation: CASSLGPREDYGYTF.

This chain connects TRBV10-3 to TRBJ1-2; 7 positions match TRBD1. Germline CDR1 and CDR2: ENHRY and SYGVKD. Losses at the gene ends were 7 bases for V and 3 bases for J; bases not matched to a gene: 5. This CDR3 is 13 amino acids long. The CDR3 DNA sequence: TGTGCCATCACATACAGGGGAGACTATGGCTACACCTTC. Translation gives CAITYRGDYGYTF.

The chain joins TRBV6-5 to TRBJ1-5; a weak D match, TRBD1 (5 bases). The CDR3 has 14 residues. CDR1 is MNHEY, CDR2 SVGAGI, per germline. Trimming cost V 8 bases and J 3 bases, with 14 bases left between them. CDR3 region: CASGRDSSNQPQHF. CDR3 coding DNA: TGTGCCAGCGGTCGGGACTCCTCCAATCAGCCCCAGCATTTT.

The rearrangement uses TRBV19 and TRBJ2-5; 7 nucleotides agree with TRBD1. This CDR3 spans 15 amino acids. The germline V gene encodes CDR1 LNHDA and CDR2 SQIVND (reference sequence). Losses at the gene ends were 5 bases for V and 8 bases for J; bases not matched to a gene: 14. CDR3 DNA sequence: TGTGCCAGTAGTCTGTCCAGGACAGGATGGAACACCCAGTACTTC. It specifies CASSLSRTGWNTQYF.

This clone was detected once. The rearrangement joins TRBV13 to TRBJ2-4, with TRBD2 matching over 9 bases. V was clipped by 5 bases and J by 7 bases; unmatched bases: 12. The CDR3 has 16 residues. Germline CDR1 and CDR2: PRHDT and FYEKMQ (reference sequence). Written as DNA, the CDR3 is TGTGCCAGCAGCCCCGAGGGCAGCGGGGGGACCAACATTCAGTACTTC. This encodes CASSPEGSGGTNIQYF.

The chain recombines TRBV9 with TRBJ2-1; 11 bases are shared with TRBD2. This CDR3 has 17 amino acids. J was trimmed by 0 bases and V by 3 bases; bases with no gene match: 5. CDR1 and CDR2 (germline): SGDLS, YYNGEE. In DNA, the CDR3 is TGTGCCAGCAGCGGCACCGGGACTAGCGGCTCCTACAATGAGCAGTTCTTC. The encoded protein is CASSGTGTSGSYNEQFF.

CDR3 bases: TGTGCCAGCAGTTACTCGGACTATATGAACACTGAAGCTTTCTTT. It translates to CASSYSDYMNTEAFF. The chain recombines TRBV6-6 with TRBJ1-1; unclear D gene. There are 15 residues in the CDR3. Trimming pared 0 bases from V and 0 bases from J, leaving 8 bases between. The germline CDR1 and CDR2 sequences are MNHNY and SVGAGI (reference sequence).

CDR3 nucleotide sequence: TGTGCCACCAGCAGGGTCCAGCGGGGGGGTGAGCAGTTCTTC. This encodes CATSRVQRGGEQFF. The V gene is TRBV15, the J gene TRBJ2-1; TRBD2 agrees at 10 bases. CDR3 length: 14 residues. V lost 3 bases and J lost 9; bases outside the gene matches: 5. Germline V lookup: CDR1 LNHNV, CDR2 YYDKDF (reference sequence).

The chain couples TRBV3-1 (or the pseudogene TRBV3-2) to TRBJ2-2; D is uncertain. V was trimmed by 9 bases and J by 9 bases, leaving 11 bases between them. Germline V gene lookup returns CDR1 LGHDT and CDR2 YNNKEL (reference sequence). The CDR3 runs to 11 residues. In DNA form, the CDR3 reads TGTGCCAGTGGCCCCTCGTGGGAGCTGTTTTTT. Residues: CASGPSWELFF.

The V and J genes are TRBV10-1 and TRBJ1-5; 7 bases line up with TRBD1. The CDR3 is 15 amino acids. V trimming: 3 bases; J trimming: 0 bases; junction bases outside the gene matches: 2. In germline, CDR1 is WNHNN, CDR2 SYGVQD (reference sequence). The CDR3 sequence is CASSDTGDSNQPQHF. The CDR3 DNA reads TGCGCCAGCAGTGATACAGGGGATAGCAATCAGCCCCAGCATTTT.

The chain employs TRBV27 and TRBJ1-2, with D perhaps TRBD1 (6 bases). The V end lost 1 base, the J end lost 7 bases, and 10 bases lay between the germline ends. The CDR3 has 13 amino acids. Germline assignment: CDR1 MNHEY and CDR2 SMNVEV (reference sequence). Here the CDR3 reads CASSLWGGGGYTF. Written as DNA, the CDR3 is TGTGCCAGCAGTTTATGGGGGGGCGGTGGCTACACCTTC.

Here the CDR3 reads CASSYAGGADNEKLFF. The DNA for the CDR3 is TGTGCCAGCAGTTACGCGGGGGGCGCGGATAATGAAAAACTGTTTTTT. The V gene is TRBV6-5, the J gene TRBJ1-4; tentatively, D is TRBD1 (6 bases). The CDR3 spans 16 residues. In germline, CDR1 is MNHEY, CDR2 SVGAGI. The V gene lost 2 bases and the J gene lost 4 bases, with 14 bases spanning the gap.

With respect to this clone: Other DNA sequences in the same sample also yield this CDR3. The CDR3 DNA reads TGCGCCAGCAGCAGGTGGGGGGGGCCCACAGATACGCAGTATTTT. The encoded protein is CASSRWGGPTDTQYF. J is TRBJ2-3 and V is TRBV5-1; D might be TRBD2 (7 bases). Per the germline V gene, CDR1 is SGHRS and CDR2 is YFSETQ. The V and J ends lost 4 bases and 2 bases respectively, with 14 bases between them. This CDR3 contains 15 residues.

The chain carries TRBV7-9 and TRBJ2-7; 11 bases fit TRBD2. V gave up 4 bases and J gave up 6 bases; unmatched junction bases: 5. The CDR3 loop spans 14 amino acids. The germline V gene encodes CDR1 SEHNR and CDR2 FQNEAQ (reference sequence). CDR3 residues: CASSSGLAASEQYF. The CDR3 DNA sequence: TGTGCCAGCAGCTCGGGACTAGCGGCAAGCGAGCAGTACTTC.

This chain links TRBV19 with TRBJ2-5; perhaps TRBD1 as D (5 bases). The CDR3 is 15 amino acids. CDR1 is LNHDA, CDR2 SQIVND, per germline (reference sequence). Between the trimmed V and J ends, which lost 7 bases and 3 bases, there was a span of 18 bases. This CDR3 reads CASMLKKAGKETQYF. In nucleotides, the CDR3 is TGTGCCAGTATGTTGAAAAAGGCAGGGAAAGAGACCCAGTACTTC.

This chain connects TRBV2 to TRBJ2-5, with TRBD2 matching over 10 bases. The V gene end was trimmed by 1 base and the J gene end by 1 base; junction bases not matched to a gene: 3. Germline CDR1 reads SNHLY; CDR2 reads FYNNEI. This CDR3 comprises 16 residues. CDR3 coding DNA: TGTGCCAGCAGTGAAGGTAGCGGGGGGTTCCAAGAGACCCAGTACTTC. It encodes CASSEGSGGFQETQYF.

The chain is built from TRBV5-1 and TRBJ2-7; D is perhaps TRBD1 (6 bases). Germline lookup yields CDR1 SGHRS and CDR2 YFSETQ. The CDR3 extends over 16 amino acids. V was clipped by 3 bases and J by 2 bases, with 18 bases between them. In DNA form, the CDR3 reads TGCGCCAGCAGCTCCAGACAGGCCAAACTAACCTACGAGCAGTACTTC. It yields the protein CASSSRQAKLTYEQYF.

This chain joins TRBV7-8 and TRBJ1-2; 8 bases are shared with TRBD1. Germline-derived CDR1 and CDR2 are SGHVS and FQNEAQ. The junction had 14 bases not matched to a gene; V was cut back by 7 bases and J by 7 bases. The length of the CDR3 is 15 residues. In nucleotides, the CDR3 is TGTGCCAGCACCCTTACCCGGCAGGGGGCCTCTGGCTACACCTTC. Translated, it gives CASTLTRQGASGYTF.

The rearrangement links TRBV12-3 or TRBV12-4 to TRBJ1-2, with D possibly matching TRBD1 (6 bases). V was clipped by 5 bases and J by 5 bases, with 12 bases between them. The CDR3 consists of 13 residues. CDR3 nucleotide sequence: TGTGCCAGCAGTGCCTCTCAGGGGTATGGCTACACCTTC. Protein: CASSASQGYGYTF.

The chain's CDR3 is CASSAEEEGQGIRNYGYTF. The CDR3 region has the DNA TGTGCCAGCAGCGCAGAGGAGGAGGGACAGGGTATTAGGAACTATGGCTACACCTTC. The chain uses TRBV11-3 and TRBJ1-2, with 9 bases aligning to TRBD1. This CDR3 spans 19 amino acids. The germline V gene encodes CDR1 SGHNT and CDR2 YENEEA. The V and J ends lost 5 bases and 2 bases, in that order; junction bases with no gene match: 18.

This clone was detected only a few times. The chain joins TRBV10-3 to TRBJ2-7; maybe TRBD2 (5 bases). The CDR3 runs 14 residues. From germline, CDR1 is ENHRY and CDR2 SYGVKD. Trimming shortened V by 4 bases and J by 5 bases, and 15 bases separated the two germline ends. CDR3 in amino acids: CAISATGLEDEQYF. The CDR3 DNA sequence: TGTGCCATCAGTGCGACGGGTTTGGAGGACGAGCAGTACTTC.

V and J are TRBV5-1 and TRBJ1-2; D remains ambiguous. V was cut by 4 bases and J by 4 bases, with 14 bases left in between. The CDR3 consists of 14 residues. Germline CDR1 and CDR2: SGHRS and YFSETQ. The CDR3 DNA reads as TGCGCCAGCAGCGCAACGGCGGGGAGCTATGGCTACACCTTC. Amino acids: CASSATAGSYGYTF.

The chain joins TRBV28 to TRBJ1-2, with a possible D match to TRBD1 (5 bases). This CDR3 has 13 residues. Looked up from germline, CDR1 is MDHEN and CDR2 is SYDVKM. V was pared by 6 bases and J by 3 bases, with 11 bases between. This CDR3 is CASRYQGYYGYTF. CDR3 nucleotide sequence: TGTGCCAGCAGGTACCAGGGCTACTATGGCTACACCTTC.

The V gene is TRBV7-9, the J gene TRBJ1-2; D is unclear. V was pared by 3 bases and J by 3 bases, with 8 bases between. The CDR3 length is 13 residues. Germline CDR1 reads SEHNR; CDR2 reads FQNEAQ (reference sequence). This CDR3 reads CASSFERDYGYTF. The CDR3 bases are TGTGCCAGCAGCTTTGAACGGGACTATGGCTACACCTTC.

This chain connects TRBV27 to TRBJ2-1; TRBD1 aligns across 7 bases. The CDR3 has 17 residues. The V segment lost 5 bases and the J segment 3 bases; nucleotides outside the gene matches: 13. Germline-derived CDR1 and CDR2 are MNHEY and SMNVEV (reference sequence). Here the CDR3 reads CASSQPGQAINYNEQFF. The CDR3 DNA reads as TGTGCCAGCAGTCAACCAGGACAGGCCATAAACTACAATGAGCAGTTCTTC.

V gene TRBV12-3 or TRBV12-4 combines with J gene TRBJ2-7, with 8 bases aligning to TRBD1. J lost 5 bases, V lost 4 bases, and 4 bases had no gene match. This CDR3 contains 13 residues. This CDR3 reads CASSYQGADEQYF. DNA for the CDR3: TGTGCCAGCAGTTATCAGGGGGCCGACGAGCAGTACTTC.

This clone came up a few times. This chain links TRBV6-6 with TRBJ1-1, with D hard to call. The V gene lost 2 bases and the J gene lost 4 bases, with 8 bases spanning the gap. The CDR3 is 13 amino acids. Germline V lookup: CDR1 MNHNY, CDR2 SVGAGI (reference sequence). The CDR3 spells CASSYDWSTEAFF. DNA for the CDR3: TGTGCCAGCAGTTACGATTGGAGCACTGAAGCTTTCTTT.

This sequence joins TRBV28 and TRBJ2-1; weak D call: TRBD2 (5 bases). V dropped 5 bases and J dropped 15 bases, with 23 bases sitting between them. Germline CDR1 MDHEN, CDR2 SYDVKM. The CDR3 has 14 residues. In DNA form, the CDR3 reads TGTGCCAGCAGTACGGGGTATGTCGTGGTCAGTCCGTTCTTC. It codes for CASSTGYVVVSPFF.

The CDR3 loop reads CASSVGTATNEKLFF. The CDR3 bases are TGTGCCAGCAGCGTCGGGACAGCAACTAATGAAAAACTGTTTTTT. J is TRBJ1-4 and V is TRBV9, with 7 bases aligning to TRBD1. The length of the CDR3 is 15 residues. V was pared by 2 bases and J by 0 bases, with 1 base of the junction left unmatched. The germline gives CDR1 SGDLS, CDR2 YYNGEE.

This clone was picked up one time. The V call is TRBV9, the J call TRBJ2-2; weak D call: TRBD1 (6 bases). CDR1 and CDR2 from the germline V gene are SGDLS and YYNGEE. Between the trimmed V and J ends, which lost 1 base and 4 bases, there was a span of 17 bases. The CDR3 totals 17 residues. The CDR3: CASSVSGTPLFTGELFF. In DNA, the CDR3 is TGTGCCAGCAGCGTATCTGGGACACCTCTTTTCACCGGGGAGCTGTTTTTT.

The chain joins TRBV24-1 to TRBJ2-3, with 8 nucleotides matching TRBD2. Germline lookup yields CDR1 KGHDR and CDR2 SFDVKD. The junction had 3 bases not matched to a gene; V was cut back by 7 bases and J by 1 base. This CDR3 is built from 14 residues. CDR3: CATSLGGGTDTQYF. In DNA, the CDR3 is TGTGCCACCAGCCTCGGGGGGGGCACAGATACGCAGTATTTT.

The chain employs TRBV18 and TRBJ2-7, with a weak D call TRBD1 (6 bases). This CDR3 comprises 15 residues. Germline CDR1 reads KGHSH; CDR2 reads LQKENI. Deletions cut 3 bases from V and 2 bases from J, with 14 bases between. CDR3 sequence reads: CASSPPGNRAYEQYF. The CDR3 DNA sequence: TGTGCCAGCTCACCGCCCGGTAACAGGGCCTACGAGCAGTACTTC. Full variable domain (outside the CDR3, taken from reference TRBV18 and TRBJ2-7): NAGVMQNPRHLVRRRGQEARLRCSPMKGHSHVYWYRQLPEEGLKFMVYLQKENIIDESGMPKERFSAEFPKEGPSILRIQQVVRGDSAAYFCASSPPGNRAYEQYFGPGTRLTVT.